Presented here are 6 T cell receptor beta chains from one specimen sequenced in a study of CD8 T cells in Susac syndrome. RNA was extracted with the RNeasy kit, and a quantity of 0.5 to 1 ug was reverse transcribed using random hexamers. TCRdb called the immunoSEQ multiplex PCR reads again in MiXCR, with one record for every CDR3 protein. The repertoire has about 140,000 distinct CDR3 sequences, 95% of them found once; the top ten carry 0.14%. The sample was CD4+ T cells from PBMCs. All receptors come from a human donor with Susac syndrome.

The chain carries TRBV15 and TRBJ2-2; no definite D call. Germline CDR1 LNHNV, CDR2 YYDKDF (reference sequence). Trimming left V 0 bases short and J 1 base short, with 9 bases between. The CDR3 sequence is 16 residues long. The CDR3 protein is CATSRDIRENTGELFF. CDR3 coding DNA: TGTGCCACCAGCAGAGATATAAGGGAGAACACCGGGGAGCTGTTTTTT.

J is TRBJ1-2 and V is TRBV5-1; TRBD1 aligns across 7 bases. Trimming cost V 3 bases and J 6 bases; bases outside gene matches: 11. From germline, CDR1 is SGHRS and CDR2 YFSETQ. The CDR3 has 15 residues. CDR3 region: CASSYWAGTANGYTF. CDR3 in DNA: TGCGCCAGCAGCTATTGGGCTGGGACAGCGAATGGCTACACCTTC.

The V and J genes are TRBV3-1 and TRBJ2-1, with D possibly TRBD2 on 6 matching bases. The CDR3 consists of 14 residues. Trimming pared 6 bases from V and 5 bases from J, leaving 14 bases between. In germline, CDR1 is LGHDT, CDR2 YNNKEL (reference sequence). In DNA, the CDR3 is TGTGCCAGCAGTCGGGGGAGCTCTAACAATGAGCAGTTCTTC. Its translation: CASSRGSSNNEQFF.

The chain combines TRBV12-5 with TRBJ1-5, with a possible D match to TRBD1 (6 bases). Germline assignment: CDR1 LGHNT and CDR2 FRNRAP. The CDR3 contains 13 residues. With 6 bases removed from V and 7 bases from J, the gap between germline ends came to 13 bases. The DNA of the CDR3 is TGTGCTAGTGGCCGGACGGGGGGCCAGCCCCAGCATTTT. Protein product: CASGRTGGQPQHF.

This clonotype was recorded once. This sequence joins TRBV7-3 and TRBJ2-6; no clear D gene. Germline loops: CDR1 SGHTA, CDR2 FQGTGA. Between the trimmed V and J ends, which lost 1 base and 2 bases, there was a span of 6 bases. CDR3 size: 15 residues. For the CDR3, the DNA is TGTGCCAGCAGCTTAAATGCCGCTGGGGCCAACGTCCTGACTTTC. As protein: CASSLNAAGANVLTF.

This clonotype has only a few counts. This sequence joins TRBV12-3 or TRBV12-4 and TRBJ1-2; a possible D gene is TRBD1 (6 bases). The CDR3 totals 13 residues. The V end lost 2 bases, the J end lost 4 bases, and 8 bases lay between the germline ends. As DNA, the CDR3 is TGTGCCAGCAGTTTACAGGGGTCCTATGGCTACACCTTC. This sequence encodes CASSLQGSYGYTF.